The 20 T cell receptor beta chains in this list originate from one sample, sequenced in a study of blood T cells in healthy people across ages. A second PCR of about 6 to 12 cycles used a sample-barcoded 5' primer and a J-beta primer mix. TCRdb reprocessed the 5' RACE reads with MiXCR, giving one entry per CDR3 protein. The data show 1.8 million or so distinct CDR3 sequences, approximately 39% seen once. What was sequenced was blood. All receptors come from a human donor in good health.

The V gene is TRBV13, the J gene TRBJ2-5, with D tentatively TRBD2 (7 bases). The DNA end is a closer match to TRBJ2-7, so the J assignment may be wrong. In germline, CDR1 is PRHDT, CDR2 FYEKMQ (reference sequence). CDR3 length equals 15 residues. The CDR3 region has the DNA TGTGCCAGCAGCCGCATCGGGGGGCTGAACGCCGAGCAGTACTTC. Translating it yields CASSRIGGLNAEQYF.

The chain recombines TRBV20-1 with TRBJ2-3, with TRBD1 identical over 7 bases. J lost 2 bases, V lost 6 bases, and 14 bases had no gene match. Germline assignment: CDR1 DFQATT and CDR2 SNEGSKA (reference sequence). CDR3 length equals 16 residues. The chain's CDR3 is CSAESPGTAYTDTQYF. In DNA, the CDR3 is TGCAGTGCCGAATCCCCGGGGACAGCGTACACAGATACGCAGTATTTT.

The V and J genes are TRBV6-5 and TRBJ2-1; a possible D gene is TRBD2 (6 bases). Trimming removed 5 bases at V and 2 bases at J, with 13 bases between. Germline lookup yields CDR1 MNHEY and CDR2 SVGAGI. The CDR3 covers 15 residues. The CDR3 here is CASSQYGGTYNEQFF. The CDR3 coding sequence is TGTGCCAGCAGTCAATACGGGGGAACCTACAATGAGCAGTTCTTC.

V usage is TRBV29-1 and J usage is TRBJ1-1; 7 bases line up with TRBD1. There are 14 residues in the CDR3. Germline lookup yields CDR1 SQVTM and CDR2 ANQGSEA. The junction had 7 bases not matched to a gene; V was cut back by 1 base and J by 5 bases. CDR3 sequence: CSVEGRQGRTEAFF. CDR3 DNA: TGCAGCGTTGAAGGTCGACAGGGAAGGACTGAAGCTTTCTTT.

The chain uses TRBV12-3 or TRBV12-4 and TRBJ1-2; TRBD1 matches 8 bases. Trimming removed 6 bases from V and 6 bases from J; junction bases left unmatched: 6. This CDR3 comprises 13 residues. The CDR3 is CASRSGGRDGYTF. CDR3 DNA: TGTGCCAGCAGGTCAGGGGGCCGTGATGGCTACACCTTC.

A few counts support this clonotype. The rearrangement uses TRBV20-1 and TRBJ2-7, with 7 nucleotides matching TRBD1. Germline V lookup: CDR1 DFQATT, CDR2 SNEGSKA (reference sequence). Trimming took 4 bases from V and 2 from J; bases not matched to a gene: 11. The CDR3 spans 15 residues. The CDR3 DNA sequence: TGCAGTGCTAACCAACAGGGGCCTAATACCTACGAGCAGTACTTC. Translation: CSANQQGPNTYEQYF.

The CDR3 sequence is CASSLRGGTRIIQYF. For the CDR3, the DNA is TGTGCCAGCAGTTTGCGAGGGGGGACACGCATCATTCAGTACTTC. The gene calls are TRBV12-3 or TRBV12-4 and TRBJ2-4; D may match TRBD1 or TRBD2 (6 bases each). This CDR3 has 15 amino acids. V was clipped by 3 bases and J by 9 bases, with 18 bases between them.

The chain recombines TRBV11-1 with TRBJ2-7; D not resolved. Trimming took 5 bases from V and 3 from J, leaving 14 bases between them. Germline CDR1 and CDR2: SGHAT and FQDESV (reference sequence). This CDR3 is 14 amino acids long. CDR3 loop: CASSRGGGYYEQYF. The CDR3 DNA reads TGTGCCAGCAGCAGAGGCGGTGGATACTACGAGCAGTACTTC.

Many counts were recorded for this clonotype. CDR3 coding DNA: TGTGCCAGCAGTTACCCTCCGGGACAGGGAATCTACGAGCAGTACTTC. The encoded protein is CASSYPPGQGIYEQYF. The rearrangement links TRBV6-6 to TRBJ2-7, with 9 bases identical to TRBD1. V trimming: 2 bases; J trimming: 3 bases; junction bases outside the gene matches: 8. This CDR3 contains 16 residues. Germline CDR1 MNHNY, CDR2 SVGAGI (reference sequence).

Details on this clonotype: This is likely a read error, given that the CDR3 carries no conserved phenylalanine or tryptophan at its end. The rearrangement links TRBV5-5 to TRBJ2-5, with TRBD1 matching over 8 bases. The CDR3 length is 15 residues. V dropped 2 bases and J dropped 1; count of bases not matched to a gene: 4. Germline V gives CDR1 SGHKS, CDR2 YYEKEE (reference sequence). CDR3 DNA sequence: TGTGCCAGCAGCTTTTACAGGGGGTTCCAAGAGACCCAGTACTAC. This sequence encodes CASSFYRGFQETQYY.

In this sample, this clonotype turned up a few times. This chain links TRBV5-6 with TRBJ2-5, with 7 bases fitting TRBD1. This CDR3 is built from 15 residues. The V segment lost 4 bases and the J segment 0 bases; nucleotides outside the gene matches: 6. The germline CDR1 and CDR2 sequences are SGHDT and YYEEEE. CDR3 DNA sequence: TGTGCCAGCAGCCCACGACAGGGATACCAAGAGACCCAGTACTTC. Translating gives CASSPRQGYQETQYF.

The chain employs TRBV4-3 and TRBJ2-5; a weak D match, TRBD2 (5 bases). Looked up from germline, CDR1 is LGHNA and CDR2 is YSLEER. Trimming shortened V by 3 bases and J by 11 bases, and 16 bases separated the two germline ends. This CDR3 contains 13 residues. DNA of the CDR3: TGCGCCAGCAGCCACGGACTTGCAGGAGAGCAGTACTTC. Protein product: CASSHGLAGEQYF.

The gene calls are TRBV7-9 and TRBJ2-5; D is possibly TRBD2 (6 bases). The end of the DNA is better explained by TRBJ2-7, so the J call may be wrong. The CDR3 spans 12 residues. Looked up from germline, CDR1 is SEHNR and CDR2 is FQNEAQ (reference sequence). CDR3 nucleotides: TGTGCCAGCACCGGGGGAGGAGGCGAGCAGTACTTC. Translating gives CASTGGGGEQYF.

This chain joins TRBV6-2 or TRBV6-3 and TRBJ2-4, with no clear D. Per germline, CDR1 MNHEY and CDR2 SVGEGT. Trimming removed 4 bases at V and 7 bases at J, with 5 bases between. The CDR3 is 11 residues long. Here the CDR3 reads CASSFGNIQYF. CDR3 DNA: TGTGCCAGCAGTTTTGGGAACATTCAGTACTTC.

Here the CDR3 reads CASSLWIPRPGVWFF. The CDR3 region has the DNA TGTGCCAGCAGTTTATGGATCCCTCGGCCGGGTGTATGGTTCTTC. The V and J genes are TRBV28 and TRBJ2-1; D gene uncertain. There are 15 residues in the CDR3. V was cut by 0 bases and J by 15 bases, with 21 bases left in between. Germline CDR1 MDHEN, CDR2 SYDVKM. Using reference TRBV28 and TRBJ2-1 for the parts outside the CDR3, the full variable domain is DVKVTQSSRYLVKRTGEKVFLECVQDMDHENMFWYRQDPGLGLRLIYFSYDVKMKEKGDIPEGYSVSREKKERFSLILESASTNQTSMYLCASSLWIPRPGVWFFGPGTRLTVL.

This clonotype was counted between two and nine times. This chain joins TRBV20-1 and TRBJ1-4, with TRBD1 identical over 7 bases. Germline V gene lookup returns CDR1 DFQATT and CDR2 SNEGSKA (reference sequence). V lost 3 bases to trimming and J lost 6 bases; unmatched junction nucleotides: 13. This CDR3 region has 16 residues. The CDR3: CSARNRGGGFDEKLFF. Here the CDR3 DNA reads TGCAGTGCTAGGAACAGGGGCGGTGGTTTCGATGAAAAACTGTTTTTT.

A word on this clonotype: One end of the junction varies from germline; a read error may be responsible. The V and J genes are TRBV27 and TRBJ2-2, with TRBD2 as a possible D gene (5 bases). This CDR3 is built from 12 residues. The V gene's germline CDR1 is MNHEY and CDR2 SMNVEV (reference sequence). The CDR3 nucleotides are TGTGCCAGCAGCTCGGAATCCGGGGAGCGGTTTTTT. Translating gives CASSSESGERFF.

The chain recombines TRBV6-2 or TRBV6-3 with TRBJ2-7; weak D call: TRBD2 (6 bases). Trimming stripped 5 bases from V and 3 bases from J, with 14 bases between. There are 14 residues in the CDR3. The germline CDR1 and CDR2 sequences are MNHEY and SVGEGT. This CDR3 reads CASSQTSYFYEQYF. CDR3 bases: TGTGCCAGCAGTCAGACTAGTTACTTCTACGAGCAGTACTTC.

The chain links TRBV12-3 or TRBV12-4 to TRBJ2-7, with TRBD1 matching over 7 bases. V dropped 6 bases and J dropped 3; count of bases not matched to a gene: 11. The CDR3 is 15 amino acids. The CDR3 spells CASSPGGLGLYEQYF. DNA of the CDR3: TGTGCCAGCAGCCCAGGGGGTTTGGGCCTCTACGAGCAGTACTTC.

This clonotype was detected only a few times. V usage is TRBV29-1 and J usage is TRBJ1-4; tentative D call: TRBD1 (5 bases). Germline lookup yields CDR1 SQVTM and CDR2 ANQGSEA. This CDR3 has 11 amino acids. Trimming removed 2 bases at V and 15 bases at J, with 13 bases between. The CDR3 loop reads CSVEIQANVFF. CDR3 DNA: TGCAGCGTTGAAATACAGGCGAACGTGTTTTTT.